Presented here are 15 T cell receptor beta chains from one specimen sequenced in a study of T-cell reconstitution after alpha-beta-depleted transplantation in children. Unique molecular identifiers were used in preparing the TCRbeta library. TCRdb re-analysed the PCR reads in MiXCR, keeping a single row per CDR3 protein. The sample has around 670,000 distinct CDR3 sequences; about an eighth are singletons. The sequencing used PBMCs, collected before TCRalphabeta/CD19-depleted stem cell transplant. These receptors all come from a girl aged 2-15 years with congenital amegakaryocytic thrombocytopenia, due to receive a stem cell transplant.

At least ten counts were recorded for this clonotype. The chain has TRBV20-1 and TRBJ2-1; D remains unclear. The germline gives CDR1 DFQATT, CDR2 SNEGSKA (reference sequence). V gave up 4 bases and J gave up 12 bases, with 16 bases separating them. This CDR3 has 12 residues. The CDR3 loop is CSATAGEYLQFF. The CDR3 DNA reads as TGCAGTGCTACCGCCGGAGAGTATCTGCAGTTCTTC.

This clonotype occurred a few times. The chain links TRBV5-1 to TRBJ2-5; 10 bases agree with TRBD1. CDR1 and CDR2 from the germline V gene are SGHRS and YFSETQ. V was pared by 4 bases and J by 5 bases, with 5 bases of the junction left unmatched. The CDR3 covers 14 residues. The CDR3 DNA is TGCGCCAGCAGCACGACAGGGGGCTTTGAGACCCAGTACTTC. It is translated as CASSTTGGFETQYF.

This clonotype appeared a few times. The rearrangement uses TRBV28 and TRBJ1-5; D might be TRBD1 (5 bases). The CDR3 length is 12 residues. Trimming took off 7 bases at V and 6 bases at J, with 10 bases between the two ends. Germline-derived CDR1 and CDR2 are MDHEN and SYDVKM. Here the CDR3 reads CASTGGFQPQHF. The CDR3 nucleotides read TGTGCCAGCACGGGGGGGTTTCAGCCCCAGCATTTT.

Ten or more counts support this clonotype. The CDR3 DNA reads TGTGCCAGCAGTTACAAAGGGTCCCTGGGTTCACCCCTCCACTTT. Translated, it gives CASSYKGSLGSPLHF. The chain joins TRBV6-5 to TRBJ1-6; unclear D gene. Germline values: CDR1 MNHEY, CDR2 SVGAGI. The length of the CDR3 is 15 residues. V was trimmed by 2 bases and J by 9 bases, leaving 14 bases between them.

This clonotype was picked up a small number of times. The rearrangement uses TRBV7-6 and TRBJ2-1, with D possibly being TRBD1 (5 bases). Trimming removed 1 base from V and 5 bases from J, with 15 bases in between. Looked up from germline, CDR1 is SGHVS and CDR2 is FNYEAQ. The CDR3 extends over 16 amino acids. CDR3 sequence reads: CASSLGGSGIDNEQFF. CDR3 nucleotide sequence: TGTGCCAGCAGCTTAGGTGGGTCAGGGATTGACAATGAGCAGTTCTTC.

This clonotype showed up many times. The chain couples TRBV20-1 to TRBJ2-7, with TRBD2 matching 8 bases. The germline gives CDR1 DFQATT, CDR2 SNEGSKA (reference sequence). With V trimmed by 4 bases and J by 4 bases, 6 bases remained unmatched. This CDR3 spans 13 amino acids. The CDR3 DNA reads TGCAGTGCTATTTCGGGAGGGCCTTACGAGCAGTACTTC. It codes for CSAISGGPYEQYF.

There are many counts of this clonotype. The chain recombines TRBV12-3 or TRBV12-4 with TRBJ2-7; 9 nucleotides line up with TRBD2. V gave up 4 bases and J gave up 4 bases; unmatched junction bases: 5. The CDR3 covers 14 residues. The CDR3 here is CASSSQTSGYEQYF. CDR3 DNA sequence: TGTGCCAGCAGTTCCCAGACTAGCGGATACGAGCAGTACTTC.

The chain joins TRBV7-8 to TRBJ1-1; D possibly corresponds to TRBD1 (6 bases). This CDR3 has 13 residues. The V gene's germline CDR1 is SGHVS and CDR2 FQNEAQ. V lost 5 bases and J 7 bases, leaving 14 bases between the germline ends. CDR3 nucleotide sequence: TGTGCCAGCAGCCCCCCAGGGGCGAGTGAAGCTTTCTTT. Amino acids: CASSPPGASEAFF.

This clonotype has a handful of counts. V usage is TRBV29-1 and J usage is TRBJ2-2, with a possible D match to TRBD2 (7 bases). The V and J ends lost 3 bases and 6 bases respectively, with 14 bases between them. The CDR3 runs to 14 residues. CDR1 SQVTM and CDR2 ANQGSEA come from the germline V gene. The CDR3 DNA reads as TGCAGCGTTGAGTTACAGGGAGGGGCCGGGGAGCTGTTTTTT. It yields the protein CSVELQGGAGELFF.

This clonotype was counted only a few times. V and J are TRBV20-1 and TRBJ2-3; TRBD2 aligns across 14 bases. This CDR3 is built from 17 residues. Germline V gene sequence: CDR1 DFQATT, CDR2 SNEGSKA (reference sequence). The V and J ends lost 8 bases and 5 bases, in that order; junction bases with no gene match: 15. The CDR3 sequence is CSSWGLGLAGAGDTQYF. CDR3 bases: TGCAGTTCTTGGGGGCTGGGACTAGCGGGAGCGGGAGATACGCAGTATTTT.

This clonotype was seen many times. The chain links TRBV5-1 to TRBJ2-7, with D hard to call. This CDR3 has 14 residues. CDR1 is SGHRS and CDR2 is YFSETQ in the germline V gene. Trimming took off 0 bases at V and 3 bases at J, with 10 bases between the two ends. CDR3 DNA: TGCGCCAGCAGCTTGGAGGACGCGTACTACGAGCAGTACTTC. Its protein product is CASSLEDAYYEQYF.

The V call is TRBV7-8, the J call TRBJ2-7; 9 bases are shared with TRBD2. The V gene end was trimmed by 1 base and the J gene end by 4 bases; junction bases not matched to a gene: 8. The CDR3 loop spans 16 amino acids. Germline V gene lookup returns CDR1 SGHVS and CDR2 FQNEAQ. The CDR3 loop is CASSLVRTSDGYEQYF. CDR3 DNA: TGTGCCAGCAGCTTAGTCAGGACTAGCGATGGGTACGAGCAGTACTTC.

This clonotype was seen at least ten times. J is TRBJ1-2 and V is TRBV6-5; D gene uncertain. Deletions cut 0 bases from V and 5 bases from J, with 13 bases between. The CDR3 consists of 15 residues. CDR1 and CDR2 from the germline V gene are MNHEY and SVGAGI. The CDR3 bases are TGTGCCAGCAGTTACTCGAACGGACGGCGATATGGCTACACCTTC. Translating gives CASSYSNGRRYGYTF.

The rearrangement links TRBV20-1 to TRBJ2-3; a weak D match, TRBD1 (6 bases). CDR3 size: 15 residues. Germline V gene data show CDR1 as DFQATT and CDR2 as SNEGSKA (reference sequence). Between the trimmed V and J ends, which lost 3 bases and 1 base, there was a span of 14 bases. The CDR3 DNA reads TGCAGTGCTAGGGTCTCCCCAGGGGGCACAGATACGCAGTATTTT. Translating gives CSARVSPGGTDTQYF.

This clonotype was recorded a few times. The rearrangement links TRBV3-1 to TRBJ2-1; TRBD2 agrees at 8 bases. CDR3 length: 16 residues. Trimming removed 4 bases from V and 0 bases from J; junction bases left unmatched: 5. Looked up from germline, CDR1 is LGHDT and CDR2 is YNNKEL (reference sequence). In nucleotides, the CDR3 is TGTGCCAGCAGCCTAGCGGGAATCCTCTCCTACAATGAGCAGTTCTTC. Translated, it gives CASSLAGILSYNEQFF.